Listed below are T cell receptor beta chains from one sample, sequenced in a study of CD4 and CD8 cells across lung adenocarcinoma regions. Each CDR3 protein is one row after TCRdb ran MiXCR on the PCR reads. The data show around 20,000 distinct CDR3 sequences, 46% seen once. Sequences were obtained from CD4+ T cells from the margin of a lung tumor. The receptors originated from a male donor with lung adenocarcinoma. The CD4 and CD8 labels of this study may be unreliable. Both conserved end residues are part of each CDR3. The D gene is left open where the match is weak. Clone size is given for some rows only: seen once, a few or many times, or a class if the clone is expanded.

CDR3 protein: CPVRGVGATNIQYF
CDR3 DNA: TGCCCCGTCAGGGGGGTGGGAGCCACAAACATTCAGTATTTT
V gene: TRBV10-2
D gene: NA
clone size: NA
J gene: TRBJ2-3

CDR3 protein: CASRGQGGAYEQYF
CDR3 DNA: TGTGCCAGCAGAGGACAGGGGGGGGCCTACGAGCAGTACTTC
V gene: TRBV6-1
D gene: TRBD1
clone size: NA
J gene: TRBJ2-7

CDR3 protein: CASSTLAGVEQFF
CDR3 DNA: TGTGCCAGCAGTACCCTAGCGGGAGTTGAGCAGTTCTTC
V gene: TRBV11-3
D gene: TRBD2
clone size: NA
J gene: TRBJ2-1

CDR3 protein: CASSNEGTGGAKAQYF
CDR3 DNA: TGTGCCAGCAGTAACGAGGGGACAGGGGGGGCAAAGGCCCAGTACTTC
V gene: TRBV6-5
D gene: TRBD1
clone size: NA
J gene: TRBJ2-5

CDR3 protein: CAIREAEEIYEQYF
CDR3 DNA: TGTGCCATCCGGGAAGCGGAAGAGATCTACGAGCAGTACTTC
V gene: TRBV10-3
D gene: NA
clone size: medium-sized
J gene: TRBJ2-7

CDR3 protein: CASSRFSGTRQTQYF
CDR3 DNA: TGTGCCAGCAGCCGTTTTTCGGGGACGAGGCAGACCCAGTACTTC
V gene: TRBV28
D gene: NA
clone size: many
J gene: TRBJ2-5

CDR3 protein: CGAGQGGGAKDTQYF
CDR3 DNA: TGCGGTGCGGGGCAAGGGGGGGGGGCCAAAGACACTCAGTACTTC
V gene: TRBV4-1
D gene: NA
clone size: NA
J gene: TRBJ2-5

CDR3 protein: CATSGLETKDTQYF
CDR3 DNA: TGTGCCACCAGTGGTTTGGAAACCAAAGATACGCAGTATTTC
V gene: TRBV24-1
D gene: NA
clone size: NA
J gene: TRBJ2-3

CDR3 protein: CASSDPGDTGELFF
CDR3 DNA: TGCGCCAGCAGTGATCCAGGGGACACCGGGGAGCTGTTTTTT
V gene: TRBV10-1
D gene: NA
clone size: NA
J gene: TRBJ2-2

CDR3 protein: CARGQEGSGPDTQYF
CDR3 DNA: TGCGCCAGGGGCCAAGAGGGAAGTGGGCCAGATACGCAGTATTTC
V gene: TRBV4-1
D gene: NA
clone size: NA
J gene: TRBJ2-3

CDR3 protein: CASSEKLLQATQYF
CDR3 DNA: TGTGCCAGCAGTGAAAAGTTACTACAGGCGACCCAGTACTTC
V gene: TRBV6-1
D gene: NA
clone size: NA
J gene: TRBJ2-5

CDR3 protein: CASSKDRGSNYGYTF
CDR3 DNA: TGCGCCAGCAGCAAAGACAGGGGTTCCAACTATGGCTACACCTTC
V gene: TRBV5-1
D gene: TRBD1
clone size: many
J gene: TRBJ1-2

CDR3 protein: CASSLARTAVSYEQYF
CDR3 DNA: TGTGCCAGCAGCTTAGCAAGGACAGCAGTCTCCTACGAGCAGTACTTC
V gene: TRBV7-8
D gene: NA
clone size: many
J gene: TRBJ2-7

CDR3 protein: CARGTGGQDPDTQYF
CDR3 DNA: TGTGCCAGGGGGACGGGGGGCCAAGACCCAGATACGCAGTACTTC
V gene: TRBV27
D gene: NA
clone size: NA
J gene: TRBJ2-5

CDR3 protein: CASTPGATQETQYF
CDR3 DNA: TGTGCCAGCACTCCGGGAGCGACACAAGAGACCCAGTACTTC
V gene: TRBV6-1
D gene: NA
clone size: NA
J gene: TRBJ2-5

CDR3 protein: CASSPGLAGGEQYF
CDR3 DNA: TGTGCCAGCAGCCCCGGACTAGCGGGAGGTGAGCAGTACTTC
V gene: TRBV7-2
D gene: TRBD2
clone size: few
J gene: TRBJ2-7

CDR3 protein: CASSFDVSGPNEQYF
CDR3 DNA: TGTGCCAGCAGTTTCGATGTTAGCGGGCCCAATGAGCAGTACTTC
V gene: TRBV27
D gene: TRBD2
clone size: many
J gene: TRBJ2-4

CDR3 protein: CSATLPGDSYGYTF
CDR3 DNA: TGCAGTGCTACCCTTCCGGGGGACTCGTATGGCTACACCTTC
V gene: TRBV20-1
D gene: NA
clone size: NA
J gene: TRBJ1-2

CDR3 protein: CASSPQGAPPETQYF
CDR3 DNA: TGTGCCAGCAGTCCCCAGGGGGCTCCCCCAGAGACCCAGTACTTC
V gene: TRBV6-1
D gene: TRBD1
clone size: NA
J gene: TRBJ2-5

CDR3 protein: CASSDGDTQYF
CDR3 DNA: TGTGCCAGCAGTGACGGCGATACGCAGTATTTT
V gene: TRBV6-1
D gene: NA
clone size: NA
J gene: TRBJ2-3

CDR3 protein: CASSYTGSYNEQFF
CDR3 DNA: TGTGCCAGCAGCTACACGGGGTCCTACAATGAGCAGTTCTTC
V gene: TRBV7-2
D gene: NA
clone size: many
J gene: TRBJ2-1

CDR3 protein: CASSPYEPLYGNTIYF
CDR3 DNA: TGTGCCAGCAGCCCATATGAACCCTTGTATGGAAACACCATATATTTT
V gene: TRBV7-6
D gene: NA
clone size: many
J gene: TRBJ1-3

CDR3 protein: CASSQDRGNEKLFF
CDR3 DNA: TGCGCCAGCAGCCAAGATAGAGGGAATGAAAAACTGTTTTTT
V gene: TRBV4-1
D gene: NA
clone size: many
J gene: TRBJ1-4

CDR3 protein: CAGSWEGDKEIQYF
CDR3 DNA: TGTGCCGGCAGTTGGGAGGGAGACAAAGAGATCCAGTACTTC
V gene: TRBV28
D gene: TRBD2
clone size: once
J gene: TRBJ2-4

CDR3 protein: CASTLGGTGYTF
CDR3 DNA: TGTGCCAGCACCCTAGGGGGAACTGGCTACACCTTC
V gene: TRBV6-1
D gene: NA
clone size: few
J gene: TRBJ1-2

CDR3 protein: CASSGPRDFNQPQHF
CDR3 DNA: TGTGCCAGCAGTGGGCCCAGGGATTTCAATCAGCCCCAGCATTTT
V gene: TRBV6-1
D gene: NA
clone size: NA
J gene: TRBJ1-5

CDR3 protein: CASSSRGEQFF
CDR3 DNA: TGTGCCAGCAGTAGCAGGGGTGAGCAGTTCTTC
V gene: TRBV6-1
D gene: NA
clone size: NA
J gene: TRBJ2-1

CDR3 protein: CATSRGDSYEQYF
CDR3 DNA: TGTGCCACCAGTCGGGGTGACTCCTACGAGCAGTACTTC
V gene: TRBV27
D gene: NA
clone size: many
J gene: TRBJ2-7

CDR3 protein: CASSLSAGGLEQYF
CDR3 DNA: TGTGCCAGCAGTTTATCTGCGGGGGGGCTCGAGCAGTACTTC
V gene: TRBV27
D gene: TRBD2
clone size: NA
J gene: TRBJ2-7

CDR3 protein: CASSLALISGDIQYF
CDR3 DNA: TGTGCCAGCAGCTTAGCCTTGATCTCCGGAGATATTCAGTACTTC
V gene: TRBV7-8
D gene: NA
clone size: NA
J gene: TRBJ2-4

CDR3 protein: CASSVGLAGAVYSYEQYF
CDR3 DNA: TGTGCCAGCAGTGTAGGACTAGCGGGGGCTGTCTATTCCTACGAGCAGTACTTC
V gene: TRBV6-1
D gene: TRBD2
clone size: NA
J gene: TRBJ2-7

CDR3 protein: CSARAGDSHLGNEQFF
CDR3 DNA: TGCAGTGCTAGAGCCGGGGACAGCCACCTGGGGAATGAGCAGTTCTTC
V gene: TRBV20-1
D gene: TRBD1
clone size: NA
J gene: TRBJ2-1

CDR3 protein: CASSETTGRNTEAFF
CDR3 DNA: TGTGCCAGCAGCGAAACGACAGGGAGGAACACTGAAGCTTTCTTT
V gene: TRBV9
D gene: TRBD1
clone size: many
J gene: TRBJ1-1

CDR3 protein: CASQRQGFGELFF
CDR3 DNA: TGCGCCAGTCAAAGACAGGGATTCGGGGAGCTGTTTTTT
V gene: TRBV10-1
D gene: TRBD1
clone size: medium-sized
J gene: TRBJ2-2

CDR3 protein: CASSLGVSAETQYF
CDR3 DNA: TGTGCCAGCAGTTTAGGGGTCTCAGCGGAGACCCAGTACTTC
V gene: TRBV12-3/TRBV12-4
D gene: NA
clone size: many
J gene: TRBJ2-5

CDR3 protein: CAVSTLWTVDTQYF
CDR3 DNA: TGCGCCGTCTCGACGCTCTGGACCGTAGACACTCAGTACTTT
V gene: TRBV10-2
D gene: NA
clone size: NA
J gene: TRBJ2-4

CDR3 protein: CASPPPSYTQYF
CDR3 DNA: TGTGCCAGCCCCCCCCCCTCGTATACGCAGTATTTT
V gene: TRBV6-4
D gene: NA
clone size: many
J gene: TRBJ2-3

CDR3 protein: CASSVRSPNTGELFF
CDR3 DNA: TGTGCCAGCAGCGTAAGGAGCCCGAACACCGGGGAGCTGTTTTTT
V gene: TRBV7-2
D gene: NA
clone size: many
J gene: TRBJ2-2

CDR3 protein: CGSTGLAATDTQYF
CDR3 DNA: TGCGGCAGCACGGGGCTGGCAGCCACAGATACGCAGTATTTC
V gene: TRBV10-2
D gene: NA
clone size: NA
J gene: TRBJ2-3

CDR3 protein: CASSLDIFSSLPDTGELFF
CDR3 DNA: TGTGCCAGCAGCTTAGATATCTTCAGTTCACTCCCTGACACCGGGGAGCTGTTTTTT
V gene: TRBV11-2
D gene: NA
clone size: NA
J gene: TRBJ2-2

CDR3 protein: CASRGDGARATETQYF
CDR3 DNA: TGTGCCAGCAGGGGGGACGGCGCACGCGCCACAGAGACCCAGTATTTC
V gene: TRBV4-2
D gene: NA
clone size: NA
J gene: TRBJ2-5

CDR3 protein: CASSLSPAQGAPEQYF
CDR3 DNA: TGTGCCAGCAGTTTAAGCCCCGCACAGGGGGCGCCCGAGCAGTACTTC
V gene: TRBV27
D gene: TRBD1
clone size: few
J gene: TRBJ2-7

CDR3 protein: CASSLAGSDTQYF
CDR3 DNA: TGCGCCAGCAGCTTAGCGGGCAGTGATACGCAGTATTTT
V gene: TRBV5-1
D gene: NA
clone size: NA
J gene: TRBJ2-3

CDR3 protein: CASSQDRGGEQFF
CDR3 DNA: TGCGCCAGCAGCCAAGATCGGGGGGGTGAGCAGTTCTTC
V gene: TRBV4-1
D gene: TRBD2
clone size: NA
J gene: TRBJ2-1

CDR3 protein: CASSRAGGLLNTQYF
CDR3 DNA: TGTGCCAGCAGTCGAGCGGGAGGACTCTTGAATACGCAGTATTTT
V gene: TRBV6-1
D gene: TRBD2
clone size: NA
J gene: TRBJ2-3

CDR3 protein: CGVRGLSAKNTQYF
CDR3 DNA: TGTGGCGTCAGGGGGCTTAGCGCCAAAAATACGCAGTACTTC
V gene: TRBV6-8
D gene: TRBD1
clone size: NA
J gene: TRBJ2-4

CDR3 protein: CSVDRGFAFF
CDR3 DNA: TGCAGCGTGGACAGGGGGTTTGCTTTCTTT
V gene: TRBV29-1
D gene: TRBD1
clone size: NA
J gene: TRBJ1-1

CDR3 protein: CAGIQGSSTDTQYF
CDR3 DNA: TGTGCGGGCATCCAGGGCTCGAGCACAGATACGCAGTATTTT
V gene: TRBV10-3
D gene: NA
clone size: NA
J gene: TRBJ2-3

CDR3 protein: CASSVAGPRATDIQYF
CDR3 DNA: TGTGCGAGCAGCGTCGCGGGCCCGAGAGCCACAGACATTCAGTACTTT
V gene: TRBV4-2
D gene: NA
clone size: NA
J gene: TRBJ2-3

CDR3 protein: CASRTGYNEQFF
CDR3 DNA: TGTGCCAGCAGAACAGGGTACAATGAGCAGTTCTTC
V gene: TRBV12-3/TRBV12-4
D gene: NA
clone size: NA
J gene: TRBJ2-1

CDR3 protein: CASSYSGGQETQYF
CDR3 DNA: TGTGCCAGCAGTTACTCCGGTGGCCAAGAGACCCAGTACTTC
V gene: TRBV6-5
D gene: NA
clone size: NA
J gene: TRBJ2-5

CDR3 protein: CASSQRLLTVDTGELFF
CDR3 DNA: TGTGCCAGCAGCCAAAGGTTGCTAACGGTGGACACCGGGGAGCTGTTTTTT
V gene: TRBV14
D gene: NA
clone size: many
J gene: TRBJ2-2

CDR3 protein: CASSEGFGYTF
CDR3 DNA: TGTGCCAGCAGCGAGGGGTTTGGCTACACCTTC
V gene: TRBV6-1
D gene: NA
clone size: few
J gene: TRBJ1-2

CDR3 protein: CASSSGQGVTDTQYF
CDR3 DNA: TGTGCCAGCAGTTCGGGACAGGGAGTGACAGATACGCAGTATTTT
V gene: TRBV27
D gene: TRBD1
clone size: NA
J gene: TRBJ2-3

CDR3 protein: CASSTGTASGEQYF
CDR3 DNA: TGTGCCAGCAGCACCGGGACCGCATCCGGCGAGCAGTACTTC
V gene: TRBV27
D gene: NA
clone size: NA
J gene: TRBJ2-7

CDR3 protein: CASSFSLSYNEQFF
CDR3 DNA: TGTGCCAGCAGCTTCTCCCTCTCCTACAATGAGCAGTTCTTC
V gene: TRBV7-2
D gene: NA
clone size: few
J gene: TRBJ2-1

CDR3 protein: CASSYYQTSTDTQYF
CDR3 DNA: TGTGCCAGCAGTTATTACCAGACTAGCACAGATACGCAGTATTTT
V gene: TRBV6-5
D gene: NA
clone size: once
J gene: TRBJ2-3

CDR3 protein: CASSRRGGKDQPQHF
CDR3 DNA: TGCGCCAGCAGTCGCCGGGGAGGTAAGGATCAGCCCCAGCATTTT
V gene: TRBV23-1
D gene: NA
clone size: many
J gene: TRBJ1-5